These 21 T cell receptor beta chains were sequenced from one sample in a study of T cell responses to AZD1222 COVID-19 vaccine. Produced via immunoSEQ multiplex PCR; TCRdb's table is partial and in-frame only. The sample records about 110,000 clones, nearly 90% being singletons. Sample: peripheral blood, taken on day 0 of AZD1222 vaccination. These receptors all stem from an adult in good health.

V usage is TRBV5-1 and J usage is TRBJ2-7, with TRBD2 matching 9 bases. The V gene's germline CDR1 is SGHRS and CDR2 YFSETQ. The CDR3 covers 17 residues. The V and J ends lost 4 bases and 5 bases, in that order; junction bases with no gene match: 16. CDR3 amino acids: CASSGFGAGGPQDEQYF. The CDR3 DNA is TGCGCCAGCAGCGGATTTGGGGCGGGAGGGCCTCAGGACGAGCAGTACTTC.

J is TRBJ1-3 and V is TRBV7-9; D not resolved. There are 13 residues in the CDR3. Deletions cut 3 bases from V and 7 bases from J, with 10 bases between. In germline, CDR1 is SEHNR, CDR2 FQNEAQ (reference sequence). CDR3 region: CASSFREVNTIYF. The CDR3 bases are TGTGCCAGCAGCTTTCGGGAGGTGAACACCATATATTTT.

The DNA of the CDR3 is TGCGCCAGCACCCGAGAACGTGGCACAGATACGCAGTATTTT. It codes for CASTRERGTDTQYF. The chain employs TRBV5-1 and TRBJ2-3; D gene ambiguous. Germline V gene sequence: CDR1 SGHRS, CDR2 YFSETQ. This CDR3 comprises 14 residues. The V end was cut by 6 bases, the J end by 1 base, with 12 bases between.

The chain combines TRBV6-5 with TRBJ1-1; 9 bases are a match to TRBD1. With 6 bases clipped from V and 5 bases from J, the junction kept 7 bases outside the gene matches. Germline V CDR1 and CDR2: MNHEY, SVGAGI. This CDR3 region has 14 residues. CDR3 in DNA: TGTGCCAGCAGAACAGGGGGCGCGGGAACTGAAGCTTTCTTT. It is translated as CASRTGGAGTEAFF.

This sequence joins TRBV28 and TRBJ2-2; TRBD1 agrees at 10 bases. Germline lookup yields CDR1 MDHEN and CDR2 SYDVKM. The CDR3 runs to 16 residues. The V segment lost 5 bases and the J segment 4 bases; nucleotides outside the gene matches: 7. The CDR3 nucleotides read TGTGCCAGCAGTCCCCTCGGGACAGGGGCCACCGGGGAGCTGTTTTTT. Amino acids: CASSPLGTGATGELFF.

This chain uses TRBV28 with TRBJ2-5; 10 bases fit TRBD2. J gave up 1 base and V 6 bases, and 5 bases lay outside the gene matches. The CDR3 covers 15 residues. CDR1 MDHEN and CDR2 SYDVKM come from the germline V gene. CDR3 DNA: TGTGCCAGCAGCCGACCTAGCGGGGGCCAAGAGACCCAGTACTTC. It codes for CASSRPSGGQETQYF.

This clone appeared a single time. This rearrangement joins TRBV12-3 or TRBV12-4 to TRBJ2-1; D is possibly TRBD2 (6 bases). V was clipped by 8 bases and J by 9 bases, with 11 bases between them. The CDR3 is made up of 11 amino acids. As DNA, the CDR3 is TGTGCCAGCTGGTGGGGAGGTGAGCAGTTCTTC. Protein product: CASWWGGEQFF.

V is TRBV7-2 and J is TRBJ2-7, with 8 bases matching TRBD2. CDR1 is SGHTA, CDR2 FQGNSA, per germline. The CDR3 loop spans 16 amino acids. The trim removed 0 bases at V and 0 bases at J, leaving 4 bases unmatched. CDR3 nucleotide sequence: TGTGCCAGCAGCTTAGCGGGCGGGAGGAGCTCCTACGAGCAGTACTTC. Encoded protein: CASSLAGGRSSYEQYF.

DNA for the CDR3: TGTGCCAGCACCCAGAGCCGGGGGAAAACTAATGAAAAACTGTTTTTT. Translated: CASTQSRGKTNEKLFF. The rearrangement joins TRBV28 to TRBJ1-4; a weak D match, TRBD1 (5 bases). Germline CDR1 MDHEN, CDR2 SYDVKM. This CDR3 is built from 16 residues. Trimming took 7 bases from V and 1 from J, leaving 16 bases between them. Variable domain in full (rest from reference TRBV28 and TRBJ1-4): DVKVTQSSRYLVKRTGEKVFLECVQDMDHENMFWYRQDPGLGLRLIYFSYDVKMKEKGDIPEGYSVSREKKERFSLILESASTNQTSMYLCASTQSRGKTNEKLFFGSGTQLSVL.

This clone appeared a single time. This chain uses TRBV27 with TRBJ2-1, with 11 nucleotides matching TRBD1. V was pared by 5 bases and J by 6 bases, with 12 bases of the junction left unmatched. The CDR3 covers 17 residues. Looked up from germline, CDR1 is MNHEY and CDR2 is SMNVEV (reference sequence). In DNA, the CDR3 is TGTGCCAGCAGTCCCCACTTCGGGACAGGGGGGGGCAATGAGCAGTTCTTC. Translating it yields CASSPHFGTGGGNEQFF.

In this sample, this clone turned up a few times. The genes are TRBV3-1 (or the pseudogene TRBV3-2) and TRBJ1-4; maybe TRBD1 (6 bases). The CDR3 runs to 14 residues. Per germline, CDR1 LGHDT and CDR2 YNNKEL (reference sequence). Trimming pared 7 bases from V and 8 bases from J, leaving 17 bases between. The CDR3 coding sequence is TGTGCCAGCACCACAGGGACCGGTGGGGAAAAACTGTTTTTT. Protein: CASTTGTGGEKLFF.

The rearrangement uses TRBV5-8 and TRBJ1-4, with a tentative D call TRBD1 (5 bases). V lost 4 bases and J lost 0, with 16 bases in between. Germline CDR1 SGHTS, CDR2 YDEGEE. The CDR3 has 17 amino acids. The CDR3 nucleotides are TGTGCCAGCAGCCGTTTTGCAACAGGAGCAACTAATGAAAAACTGTTTTTT. It specifies CASSRFATGATNEKLFF.

The genes are TRBV15 and TRBJ1-5; D gene unclear. CDR1 is LNHNV and CDR2 is YYDKDF in the germline V gene (reference sequence). The CDR3 covers 14 residues. Trimming took off 1 base at V and 0 bases at J, with 4 bases between the two ends. The CDR3 reads CATSRGYSNQPQHF. The CDR3 DNA reads as TGTGCCACCAGCAGAGGGTATAGCAATCAGCCCCAGCATTTT.

The chain employs TRBV5-8 and TRBJ2-7; no clear D gene. The V gene lost 4 bases and the J gene lost 0 bases, with 5 bases spanning the gap. Germline CDR1 is SGHTS and CDR2 is YDEGEE. This CDR3 region has 12 residues. CDR3 coding DNA: TGTGCCAGCAGCCCCCTCTCCTACGAGCAGTACTTC. This translates into CASSPLSYEQYF.

In DNA, the CDR3 is TGCGCCAGCAGCTTGGCGCAGGGGGGCGGGAACACTGAAGCTTTCTTT. Encoded protein: CASSLAQGGGNTEAFF. The rearrangement joins TRBV5-1 to TRBJ1-1; 7 bases fit TRBD1. The J segment lost 1 base and the V segment lost 0 bases, leaving 6 bases of the junction unmatched. The germline CDR1 and CDR2 sequences are SGHRS and YFSETQ. The CDR3 has 16 amino acids.

V usage is TRBV14 and J usage is TRBJ1-4; D is uncertain. The V end was cut by 0 bases, the J end by 5 bases, with 10 bases between. This CDR3 has 15 amino acids. CDR1 and CDR2 from the germline V gene are SGHDN and FVKESK. The CDR3 here is CASSQDGLPNEKLFF. In nucleotides, the CDR3 is TGTGCCAGCAGCCAAGATGGACTACCCAATGAAAAACTGTTTTTT. The variable domain in full, with the rest retrieved from reference TRBV14 and TRBJ1-4, is EAGVTQFPSHSVIEKGQTVTLRCDPISGHDNLYWYRRVMGKEIKFLLHFVKESKQDESGMPNNRFLAERTGGTYSTLKVQPAELEDSGVYFCASSQDGLPNEKLFFGSGTQLSVL.

V usage is TRBV28 and J usage is TRBJ2-1, with 7 positions matching TRBD2. The CDR3 is 15 amino acids. Trimming took 2 bases from V and 4 from J; bases not matched to a gene: 5. Germline assignment: CDR1 MDHEN and CDR2 SYDVKM. CDR3 DNA: TGTGCCAGCAGTTTAGCGGGAGAGGGTTACAATGAGCAGTTCTTC. Its protein is CASSLAGEGYNEQFF.

This clone has more than one count but fewer than ten. The CDR3 sequence: CSVGLAGEGEQFF. The CDR3 DNA is TGCAGCGTTGGACTAGCGGGAGAGGGTGAGCAGTTCTTC. The chain employs TRBV29-1 and TRBJ2-1; 12 bases align to TRBD2. CDR1 and CDR2 from the germline V gene are SQVTM and ANQGSEA. The CDR3 sequence is 13 residues long. The trim removed 4 bases at V and 9 bases at J, leaving 4 bases unmatched.

The rearrangement links TRBV7-6 to TRBJ1-1; D might be TRBD1 (6 bases). The ends were cut back, 5 bases at V and 6 bases at J, with 10 bases in the middle. This CDR3 is built from 12 residues. CDR1 is SGHVS, CDR2 FNYEAQ, per germline. The CDR3 nucleotides read TGTGCCAGCAGCGCATACAGGGCTGAAGCTTTCTTT. Translation: CASSAYRAEAFF. Supplemented by reference TRBV7-6 and TRBJ1-1, the full variable domain reads GAGVSQSPRYKVTKRGQDVALRCDPISGHVSLYWYRQALGQGPEFLTYFNYEAQQDKSGLPNDRFSAERPEGSISTLTIQRTEQRDSAMYRCASSAYRAEAFFGQGTRLTVV.

The rearrangement uses TRBV5-1 and TRBJ2-2; 7 positions agree with TRBD1. The junction had 8 bases not matched to a gene; V was cut back by 4 bases and J by 5 bases. Germline V gives CDR1 SGHRS, CDR2 YFSETQ. This CDR3 comprises 15 residues. CDR3 protein: CASSGPGQPTGELFF. The CDR3 nucleotides are TGCGCCAGCAGCGGCCCGGGACAGCCGACCGGGGAGCTGTTTTTT. Based on the CDR3 plus reference TRBV5-1 and TRBJ2-2, the full variable domain is KAGVTQTPRYLIKTRGQQVTLSCSPISGHRSVSWYQQTPGQGLQFLFEYFSETQRNKGNFPGRFSGRQFSNSRSEMNVSTLELGDSALYLCASSGPGQPTGELFFGEGSRLTVL.

The chain is built from TRBV6-6 and TRBJ2-7, with TRBD1 identical over 8 bases. The CDR3 consists of 14 residues. CDR1 and CDR2 from the germline V gene are MNHNY and SVGAGI (reference sequence). With V trimmed by 2 bases and J by 3 bases, 3 bases remained unmatched. The CDR3 DNA sequence: TGTGCCAGCAGTTACCCTGACAGGGGCTACGAGCAGTACTTC. It specifies CASSYPDRGYEQYF.